The clone carrying this T cell receptor (beta chain) was counted ten times or more. Its antigen is still unknown. This CDR3 region has 12 residues. The ends were cut back, 6 bases at V and 1 base at J, with 7 bases in the middle. Germline assignment: CDR1 KGHSH and CDR2 LQKENI. This entry is derived from a study of T-cell reconstitution after alpha-beta-depleted transplantation in children. Study results and caveats: Several hundred expanded graft clones reportedly supplied alpha-beta T cells about two months after transplant. Newly produced T cells mostly accounted for T-cell counts and diversity one year post-transplant. Recipient T cells and thymic progenitors that survived gave rise to the high TCRbeta diversity observed at day 60 in some patients.

The library targeted TCRbeta and was prepared with unique molecular identifiers. TCRdb reanalysed the PCR reads using MiXCR and keeps one entry per CDR3 protein. The sample has 220,000 or so distinct CDR3 sequences, under 9.5% seen once; the top ten hold almost 6.5%. This specimen was PBMCs, mostly from graft donor cells, taken 180 days after TCRalphabeta/CD19-depleted stem cell transplant. This clonotype originated in a male patient younger than 18 who had a stem cell transplant for acute lymphoblastic leukemia, so the T cells may come from the graft donor. The gene calls are TRBV18 and TRBJ2-7; D not resolved. CDR3: CASSPGSYEQYF. DNA for the CDR3: TGTGCCAGCTCGCCAGGATCCTACGAGCAGTACTTC.